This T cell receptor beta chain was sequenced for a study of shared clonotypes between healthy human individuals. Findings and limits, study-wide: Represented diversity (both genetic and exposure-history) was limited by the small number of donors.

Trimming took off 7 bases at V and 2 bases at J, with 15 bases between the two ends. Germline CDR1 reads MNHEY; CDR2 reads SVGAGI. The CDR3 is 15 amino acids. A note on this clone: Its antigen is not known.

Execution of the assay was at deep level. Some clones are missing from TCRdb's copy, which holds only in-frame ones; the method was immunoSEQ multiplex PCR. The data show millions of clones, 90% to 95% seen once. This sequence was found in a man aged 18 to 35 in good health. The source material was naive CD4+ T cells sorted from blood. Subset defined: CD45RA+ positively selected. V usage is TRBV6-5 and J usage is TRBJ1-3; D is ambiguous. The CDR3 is CASKYSAGPGNTIYF. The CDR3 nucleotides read TGTGCCAGCAAATATAGCGCCGGACCTGGAAACACCATATATTTT.